These T cell receptor beta chains were read from a single sample in a study of T cell changes during pregnancy in multiple sclerosis. Sequencing was performed with immunoSEQ multiplex PCR; in TCRdb, only in-frame clones are kept and a portion is missing. The repertoire has approximately 63,000 clones, about nine tenths of them found once; the top ten carry over 1%. The sequences come from peripheral blood, collected after pregnancy. These receptors all come from a female donor in good health, enrolled as a control in a pregnancy study. Both conserved end residues are part of each CDR3. Fields, in order: V gene, clone size, D gene, CDR3 length, J gene, CDR3 DNA, CDR3 protein. A D gene is named only where the DNA matches it firmly. Not every row has a clone size; where given, it reads once, few, many or a size class.

TRBV25-1	-	TRBD1	14	TRBJ2-7	TGTGCCAGCAGTGCAGACAGGGGGGCCTACGAGCAGTACTTC	CASSADRGAYEQYF
TRBV7-2	-	-	12	TRBJ2-5	TGTGCCAGCAGCTCCGAGCGACTGAAGCCGTACTTC	CASSSERLKPYF
TRBV9	-	-	13	TRBJ1-2	TGTGCCAGCAGCGTAGGTCCGGGGGAAGGCTACACCTTC	CASSVGPGEGYTF
TRBV23-1	-	TRBD1	18	TRBJ1-3	TGCGCCAGCAGTCAATCTCGATCGGGACAGTCCTCTGGAAACACCATATATTTT	CASSQSRSGQSSGNTIYF
TRBV5-1	once	TRBD1	16	TRBJ1-2	TGCGCCAGCAGCTTGGCCGAGGGGGCCTCCCTTTATGGCTACACCTTC	CASSLAEGASLYGYTF
TRBV11-3	-	-	13	TRBJ1-1	TGTGCCAGCAGCGCCCAGGGTAACACTGAAGCTTTCTTT	CASSAQGNTEAFF
TRBV28	-	-	16	TRBJ1-2	TGTGCCAGCACCTCCGGGGGGGGGCCTCGACTCGAGGGCTACACCTTC	CASTSGGGPRLEGYTF
TRBV4-3	-	-	14	TRBJ1-1	TGCGCCAGCAGCCAAGGACAGAAGAACACTGAAGCTTTCTTT	CASSQGQKNTEAFF
TRBV25-1	-	-	13	TRBJ2-5	TGTGCCACCTCTACTAGTGGCGAAGAGACCCAGTACTTC	CATSTSGEETQYF
TRBV7-2	-	TRBD2	16	TRBJ2-2	TGTGCCAGCAGCGAACTAGCGGGGGGGCTGGACGGGGAGCTGTTTTTT	CASSELAGGLDGELFF
TRBV6-6	-	-	14	TRBJ1-3	TGTGCCAGCAGTTACCCCAGTGCTGGAAACACCATATATTTT	CASSYPSAGNTIYF
TRBV27	-	-	15	TRBJ1-4	TGTGCCAGCAGTTCCTACGTCGCAACTAATGAAAAACTGTTTTTT	CASSSYVATNEKLFF
TRBV15	-	-	13	TRBJ1-6	TGTGCCACGAGGGAGGCAGGGAGCTCACCCCTCCACTTT	CATREAGSSPLHF
TRBV2	-	TRBD2	18	TRBJ2-7	TGTGCCAGCAGTCCTTCCAACTCTCGGGGGGAAAGCTCCTACGAGCAGTACTTC	CASSPSNSRGESSYEQYF
TRBV27	-	-	11	TRBJ2-1	TGTGCCAGCAGTCAGGGGCCTGAGCAGTTCTTC	CASSQGPEQFF
TRBV11-3	-	-	13	TRBJ1-6	TGTGCCAGCAGCTTAGCTATCAACTCACCCCTCCACTTT	CASSLAINSPLHF
TRBV11-2	-	-	15	TRBJ2-7	TGTGCCAGCAGCTCAGGCACAGGAAACTCCTACGAGCAGTACTTC	CASSSGTGNSYEQYF
TRBV5-1	-	-	15	TRBJ1-1	TGCGCCAGCAGCTCTAGAACTTCCCTGAACACTGAAGCTTTCTTT	CASSSRTSLNTEAFF
TRBV27	-	-	16	TRBJ2-1	TGTGCCAGCAGCCCGAACGTTCGCGGTACCTACAATGAGCAGTTCTTC	CASSPNVRGTYNEQFF
TRBV7-8	-	TRBD1	15	TRBJ2-7	TGTGCCAGCAGCCACCAAGGGACAGGGGCCTACGAGCAGTACTTC	CASSHQGTGAYEQYF
TRBV4-3	-	-	14	TRBJ1-1	TGCGCCAGCAGCCACGACACGGAGAACACTGAAGCTTTCTTT	CASSHDTENTEAFF
TRBV15	-	TRBD1	18	TRBJ1-2	TGTGCCACCAGCACCCGTAGGACAGGAATTTTAGCTAACTATGGCTACACCTTC	CATSTRRTGILANYGYTF
TRBV14	-	-	14	TRBJ2-3	TGTGCCAGCAGCCAAGTTTTGAGGACAGATACGCAGTATTTT	CASSQVLRTDTQYF
TRBV4-2	-	-	16	TRBJ1-6	TGTGCCAGCAGCCAAGATTCGCGGCGGGCTAATTCACCCCTCCACTTT	CASSQDSRRANSPLHF
TRBV9	once	TRBD2	18	TRBJ2-1	TGTGCCAGCAGCGTAGGACTAGCGGGGGGAAAATCCTACAATGAGCAGTTCTTC	CASSVGLAGGKSYNEQFF
TRBV27	-	-	12	TRBJ2-5	TGTGCCAGCAGTTCCACACCGGGGACCCAGTACTTC	CASSSTPGTQYF
TRBV9	once	-	15	TRBJ1-1	TGTGCCAGCAGCGTAGAGGTTCATCAGGGGAGTGAAGCTTTCTTT	CASSVEVHQGSEAFF
TRBV6-4	-	-	13	TRBJ2-1	TGTGCCAGCAGTGACGCAGGGAAAAATGGCCTGTTCTTC	CASSDAGKNGLFF
TRBV4-1	-	TRBD1	16	TRBJ1-3	TGCGCCAGCAGACAGGGGTTCGGGACAACTGGAAACACCATATATTTT	CASRQGFGTTGNTIYF
TRBV7-9	-	TRBD1	14	TRBJ2-7	TGTGCCAGCAGCTTACGAGCAGGGGGCGACGAGCAGTACTTC	CASSLRAGGDEQYF
TRBV6-5	-	TRBD2	14	TRBJ2-2	TGTGCCAGCAGTTCGCTAGCGGGGACCGGGGAGCTGTTTTTT	CASSSLAGTGELFF
TRBV4-3	-	-	12	TRBJ2-5	TGCGCCAGCAGCCAACCGGGTGAGACCCAGTACTTC	CASSQPGETQYF